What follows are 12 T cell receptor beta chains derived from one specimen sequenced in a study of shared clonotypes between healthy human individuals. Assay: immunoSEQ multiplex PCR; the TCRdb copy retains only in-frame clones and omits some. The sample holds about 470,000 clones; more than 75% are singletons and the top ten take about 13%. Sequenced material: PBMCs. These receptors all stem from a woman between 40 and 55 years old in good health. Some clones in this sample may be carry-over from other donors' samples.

CDR3 residues: CASSRGRGSYEQYF. The CDR3, as DNA: TGCGCCAGCAGCAGAGGACGTGGCTCCTACGAGCAGTACTTC. The chain carries TRBV4-1 and TRBJ2-7, with D hard to call. V gave up 5 bases and J gave up 0 bases, with 11 bases separating them. Germline CDR1 reads MGHRA; CDR2 reads YSYEKL. The CDR3 has 14 residues.

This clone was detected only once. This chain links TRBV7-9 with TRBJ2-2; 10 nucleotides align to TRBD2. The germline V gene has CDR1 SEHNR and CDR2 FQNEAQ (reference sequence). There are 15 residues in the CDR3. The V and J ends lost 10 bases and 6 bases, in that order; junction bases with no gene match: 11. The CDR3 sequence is CAIPVPLAGPGELFF. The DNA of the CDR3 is TGTGCCATCCCGGTCCCACTAGCGGGACCCGGGGAGCTGTTTTTT.

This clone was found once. CDR3 in DNA: TGCGCCAGCAGCAGGGTCAGCACAGATACGCAGTATTTT. It codes for CASSRVSTDTQYF. The chain is built from TRBV5-1 and TRBJ2-3; D is unresolved. Germline values: CDR1 SGHRS, CDR2 YFSETQ. V lost 4 bases, J lost 0 bases, and 6 bases lay in between. This CDR3 contains 13 residues.

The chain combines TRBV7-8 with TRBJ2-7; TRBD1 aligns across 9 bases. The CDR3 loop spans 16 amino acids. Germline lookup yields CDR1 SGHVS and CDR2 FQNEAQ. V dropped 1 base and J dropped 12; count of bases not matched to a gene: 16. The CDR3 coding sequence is TGTGCCAGCAGCTTAGGGTCCGGGACAGGGAGGTATGGGGGGTACTTC. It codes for CASSLGSGTGRYGGYF.

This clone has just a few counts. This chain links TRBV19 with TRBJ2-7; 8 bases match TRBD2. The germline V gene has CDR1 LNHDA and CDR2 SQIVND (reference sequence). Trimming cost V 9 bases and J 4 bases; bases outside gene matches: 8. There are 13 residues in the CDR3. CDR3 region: CASGGTSLYEQYF. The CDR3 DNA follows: TGTGCCAGCGGGGGGACTAGTCTGTACGAGCAGTACTTC.

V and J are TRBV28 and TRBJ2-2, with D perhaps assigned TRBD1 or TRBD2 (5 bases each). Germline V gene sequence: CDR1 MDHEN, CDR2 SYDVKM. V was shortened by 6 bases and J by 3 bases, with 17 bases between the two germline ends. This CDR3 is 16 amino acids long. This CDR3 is CASSLERGWDTGELFF. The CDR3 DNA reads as TGTGCCAGCAGCCTTGAGAGGGGATGGGACACCGGGGAGCTGTTTTTT. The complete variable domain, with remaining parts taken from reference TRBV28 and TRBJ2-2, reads DVKVTQSSRYLVKRTGEKVFLECVQDMDHENMFWYRQDPGLGLRLIYFSYDVKMKEKGDIPEGYSVSREKKERFSLILESASTNQTSMYLCASSLERGWDTGELFFGEGSRLTVL.

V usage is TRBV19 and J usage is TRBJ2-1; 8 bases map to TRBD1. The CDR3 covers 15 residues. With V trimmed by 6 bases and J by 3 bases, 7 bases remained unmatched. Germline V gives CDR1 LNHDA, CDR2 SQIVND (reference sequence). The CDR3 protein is CASSPGQGGYNEQFF. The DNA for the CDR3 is TGTGCCAGTAGCCCCGGACAGGGTGGCTACAATGAGCAGTTCTTC.

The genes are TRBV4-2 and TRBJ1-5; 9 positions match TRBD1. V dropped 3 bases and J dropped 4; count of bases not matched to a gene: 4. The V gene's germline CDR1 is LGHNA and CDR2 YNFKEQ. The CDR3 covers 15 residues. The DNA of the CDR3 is TGTGCCAGCAGCCAGGGGGACAGGGATAATCAGCCCCAGCATTTT. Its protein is CASSQGDRDNQPQHF.

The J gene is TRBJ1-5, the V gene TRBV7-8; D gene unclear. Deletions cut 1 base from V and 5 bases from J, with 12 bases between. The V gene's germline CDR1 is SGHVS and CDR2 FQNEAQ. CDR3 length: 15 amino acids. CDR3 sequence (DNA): TGTGCCAGCAGCTTAGGACCAGAAAGTCATCAGCCCCAGCATTTT. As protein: CASSLGPESHQPQHF.

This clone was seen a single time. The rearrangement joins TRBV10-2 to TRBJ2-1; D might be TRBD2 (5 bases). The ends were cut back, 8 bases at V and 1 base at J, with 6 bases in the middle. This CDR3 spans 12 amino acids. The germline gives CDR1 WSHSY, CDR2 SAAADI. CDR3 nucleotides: TGCGCCAGCGGGAGTTCCTACAATGAGCAGTTCTTC. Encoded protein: CASGSSYNEQFF.

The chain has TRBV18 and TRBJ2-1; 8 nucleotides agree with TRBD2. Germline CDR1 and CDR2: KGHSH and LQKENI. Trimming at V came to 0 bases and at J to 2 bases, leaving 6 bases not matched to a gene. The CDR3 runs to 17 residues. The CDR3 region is CASSPPGTSGPYNEQFF. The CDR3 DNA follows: TGTGCCAGCTCACCACCCGGAACTAGCGGTCCCTACAATGAGCAGTTCTTC.

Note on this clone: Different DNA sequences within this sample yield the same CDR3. CDR3 nucleotide sequence: TGTGCCAGCAGCTTAGTGGGAGGGACTGAAGCTTTCTTT. Protein: CASSLVGGTEAFF. The chain uses TRBV11-2 and TRBJ1-1; D is unresolved. Per germline, CDR1 SGHAT and CDR2 FQNNGV. This CDR3 has 13 residues. Deletions cut 1 base from V and 5 bases from J, with 8 bases between. The variable domain in full, completed from reference TRBV11-2 and TRBJ1-1, reads EAGVAQSPRYKIIEKRQSVAFWCNPISGHATLYWYQQILGQGPKLLIQFQNNGVVDDSQLPKDRFSAERLKGVDSTLKIQPAKLEDSAVYLCASSLVGGTEAFFGQGTRLTVV.